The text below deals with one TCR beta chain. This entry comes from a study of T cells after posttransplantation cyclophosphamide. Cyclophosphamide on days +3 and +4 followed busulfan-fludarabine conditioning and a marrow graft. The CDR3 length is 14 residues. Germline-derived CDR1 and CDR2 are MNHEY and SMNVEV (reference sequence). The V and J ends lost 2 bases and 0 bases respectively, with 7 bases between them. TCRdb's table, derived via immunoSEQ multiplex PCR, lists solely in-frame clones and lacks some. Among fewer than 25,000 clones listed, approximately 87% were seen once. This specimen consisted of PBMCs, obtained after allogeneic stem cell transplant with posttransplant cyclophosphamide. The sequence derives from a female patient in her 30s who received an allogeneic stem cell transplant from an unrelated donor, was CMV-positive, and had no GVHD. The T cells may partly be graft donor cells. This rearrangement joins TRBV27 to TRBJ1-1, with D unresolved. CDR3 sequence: CASSLTRLNTEAFF. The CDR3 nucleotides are TGTGCCAGCAGTTTAACTAGGCTGAACACTGAAGCTTTCTTT.